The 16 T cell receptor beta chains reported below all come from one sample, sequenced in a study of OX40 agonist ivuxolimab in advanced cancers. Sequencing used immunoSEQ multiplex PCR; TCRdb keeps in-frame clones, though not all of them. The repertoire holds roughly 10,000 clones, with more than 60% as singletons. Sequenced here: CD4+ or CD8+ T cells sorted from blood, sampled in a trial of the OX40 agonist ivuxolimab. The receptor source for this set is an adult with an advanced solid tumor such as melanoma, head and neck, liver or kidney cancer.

The CDR3 DNA sequence: TGTGCCAGCAAAGGGGGGGCGGATCCAGCCCATGGCTACACCTTC. Its protein is CASKGGADPAHGYTF. V usage is TRBV25-1 and J usage is TRBJ1-2, with D possibly being TRBD1 (6 bases). The CDR3 runs to 15 residues. V was clipped by 7 bases and J by 6 bases, with 21 bases between them. Germline V gene sequence: CDR1 MGHDK, CDR2 SYGVNS.

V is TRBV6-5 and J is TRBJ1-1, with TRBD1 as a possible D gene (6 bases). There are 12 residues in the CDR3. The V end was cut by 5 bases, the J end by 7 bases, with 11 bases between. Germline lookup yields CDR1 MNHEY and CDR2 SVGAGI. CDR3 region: CASSLTGFEAFF. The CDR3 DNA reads TGTGCCAGCAGTCTGACAGGTTTTGAAGCTTTCTTT.

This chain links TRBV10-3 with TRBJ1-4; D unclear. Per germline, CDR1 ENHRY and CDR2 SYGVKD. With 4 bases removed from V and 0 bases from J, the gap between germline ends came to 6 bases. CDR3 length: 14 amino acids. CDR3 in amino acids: CAISGESTNEKLFF. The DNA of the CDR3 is TGTGCCATCAGTGGAGAGTCAACTAATGAAAAACTGTTTTTT.

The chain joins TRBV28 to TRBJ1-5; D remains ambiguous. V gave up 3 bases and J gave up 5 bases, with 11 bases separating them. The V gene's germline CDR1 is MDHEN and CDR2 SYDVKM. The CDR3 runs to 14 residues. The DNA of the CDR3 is TGTGCCAGCAGTTTTTTGGGTGGCCATCAGCCCCAGCATTTT. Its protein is CASSFLGGHQPQHF.

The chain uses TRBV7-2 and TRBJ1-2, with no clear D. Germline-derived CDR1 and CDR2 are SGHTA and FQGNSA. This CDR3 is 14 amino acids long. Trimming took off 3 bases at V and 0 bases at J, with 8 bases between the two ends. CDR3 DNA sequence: TGTGCCAGCAGCTTGCCAGGAGCTAACTATGGCTACACCTTC. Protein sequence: CASSLPGANYGYTF.

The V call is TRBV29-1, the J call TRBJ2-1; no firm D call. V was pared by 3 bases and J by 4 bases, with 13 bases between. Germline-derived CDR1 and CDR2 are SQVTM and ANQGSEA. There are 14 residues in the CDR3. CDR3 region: CSVEVVLSYNEQFF. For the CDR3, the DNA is TGCAGCGTTGAGGTCGTCCTATCTTACAATGAGCAGTTCTTC.

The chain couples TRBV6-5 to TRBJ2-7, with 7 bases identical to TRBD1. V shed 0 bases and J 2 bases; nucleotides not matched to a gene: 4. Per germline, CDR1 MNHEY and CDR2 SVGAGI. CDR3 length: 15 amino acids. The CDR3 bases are TGTGCCAGCAGTTACTCGGGGGACAGCGCCTACGAGCAGTACTTC. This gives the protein CASSYSGDSAYEQYF.

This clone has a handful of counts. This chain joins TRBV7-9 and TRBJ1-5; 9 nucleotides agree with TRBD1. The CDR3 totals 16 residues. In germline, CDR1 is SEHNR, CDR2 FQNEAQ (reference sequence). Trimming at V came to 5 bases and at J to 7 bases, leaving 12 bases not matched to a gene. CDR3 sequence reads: CASSPRIQGAEQPQHF. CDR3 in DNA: TGTGCCAGCAGCCCTCGTATACAGGGGGCGGAGCAGCCCCAGCATTTT.

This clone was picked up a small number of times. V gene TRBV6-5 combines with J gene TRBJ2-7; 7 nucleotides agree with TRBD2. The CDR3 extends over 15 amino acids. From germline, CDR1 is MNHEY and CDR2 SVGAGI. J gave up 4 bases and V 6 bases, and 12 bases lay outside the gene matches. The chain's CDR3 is CASRSAGPFLYEQYF. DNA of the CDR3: TGTGCCAGCAGATCAGCGGGACCCTTCCTTTACGAGCAGTACTTC.

Written as DNA, the CDR3 is TGTGCCAGCAGTTTCGGGGGGAGCTCCTACGAGCAGTACTTC. It yields the protein CASSFGGSSYEQYF. J is TRBJ2-7 and V is TRBV28; 7 bases are a match to TRBD2. Germline CDR1 MDHEN, CDR2 SYDVKM. The CDR3 spans 14 residues. The V gene end was trimmed by 3 bases and the J gene end by 0 bases; junction bases not matched to a gene: 2.

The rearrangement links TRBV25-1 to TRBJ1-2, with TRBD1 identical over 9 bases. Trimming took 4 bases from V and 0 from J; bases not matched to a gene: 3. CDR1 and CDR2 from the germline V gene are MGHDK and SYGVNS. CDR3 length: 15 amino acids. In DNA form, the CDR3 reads TGTGCCAGCAGTGCTGGGACAGGGCCTAACTATGGCTACACCTTC. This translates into CASSAGTGPNYGYTF.

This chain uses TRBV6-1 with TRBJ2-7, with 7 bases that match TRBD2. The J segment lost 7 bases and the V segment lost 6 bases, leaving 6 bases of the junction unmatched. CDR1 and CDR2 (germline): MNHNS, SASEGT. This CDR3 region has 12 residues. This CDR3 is CASRWGGPEQYF. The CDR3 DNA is TGTGCCAGCAGGTGGGGGGGACCTGAGCAGTACTTC.

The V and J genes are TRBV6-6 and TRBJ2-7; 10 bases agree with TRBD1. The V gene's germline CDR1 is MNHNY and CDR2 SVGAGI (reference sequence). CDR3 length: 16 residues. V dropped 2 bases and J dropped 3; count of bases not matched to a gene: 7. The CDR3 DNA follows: TGTGCCAGCAGTTACAGGCCGGGACAGGGGCTCTACGAGCAGTACTTC. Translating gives CASSYRPGQGLYEQYF.

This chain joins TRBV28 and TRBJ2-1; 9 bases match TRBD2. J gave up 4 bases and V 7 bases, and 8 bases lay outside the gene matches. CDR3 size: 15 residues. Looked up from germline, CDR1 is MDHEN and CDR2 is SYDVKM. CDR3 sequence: CASTSLAGTYNEQFF. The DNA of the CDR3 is TGTGCCAGCACCTCCCTAGCGGGAACATACAATGAGCAGTTCTTC.

CDR3 residues: CASSLLLAGDYNEQFF. In DNA, the CDR3 is TGTGCCAGCAGTTTGTTACTAGCGGGAGACTACAATGAGCAGTTCTTC. J is TRBJ2-1 and V is TRBV28, with 11 positions matching TRBD2. With 3 bases clipped from V and 3 bases from J, the junction kept 4 bases outside the gene matches. The CDR3 consists of 16 residues. Germline CDR1 and CDR2: MDHEN and SYDVKM. The full variable domain, completed using reference TRBV28 and TRBJ2-1, is DVKVTQSSRYLVKRTGEKVFLECVQDMDHENMFWYRQDPGLGLRLIYFSYDVKMKEKGDIPEGYSVSREKKERFSLILESASTNQTSMYLCASSLLLAGDYNEQFFGPGTRLTVL.

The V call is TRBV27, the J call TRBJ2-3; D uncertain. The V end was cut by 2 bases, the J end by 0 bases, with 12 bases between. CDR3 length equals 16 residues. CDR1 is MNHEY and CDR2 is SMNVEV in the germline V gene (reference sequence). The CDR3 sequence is CASSLVWTESTDTQYF. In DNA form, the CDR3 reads TGTGCCAGCAGTTTAGTGTGGACCGAAAGCACAGATACGCAGTATTTT.